These 27 T cell receptor beta chains came from one sample sequenced in a study of blood T cell repertoires in COVID-19. Produced via immunoSEQ multiplex PCR; TCRdb's table is partial and in-frame only. There are around 300,000 clones in the sample; approximately 91% occur only once, and under 2.5% lies in the top ten. The sequenced sample was peripheral blood. These receptors came from a man between 45 and 60 years old with acute or convalescent COVID-19.

The chain employs TRBV11-2 and TRBJ1-1; the D is unclear. The CDR3 covers 14 residues. The germline gives CDR1 SGHAT, CDR2 FQNNGV. V was pared by 2 bases and J by 0 bases, with 7 bases between. In DNA, the CDR3 is TGTGCCAGCAGCTTACAGAACATGAACACTGAAGCTTTCTTT. This encodes CASSLQNMNTEAFF.

The gene calls are TRBV7-3 and TRBJ1-6, with D possibly being TRBD1 (6 bases). The CDR3 totals 15 residues. Trimming took off 2 bases at V and 7 bases at J, with 12 bases between the two ends. CDR1 is SGHTA and CDR2 is FQGTGA in the germline V gene. Here the CDR3 DNA reads TGTGCCAGCAGCTTATCGACAGGCGGGAATTCACCCCTCCACTTT. Its protein is CASSLSTGGNSPLHF.

The chain carries TRBV3-1 (or the pseudogene TRBV3-2) and TRBJ1-1; TRBD1 matches at 9 bases. The germline gives CDR1 LGHDT, CDR2 YNNKEL (reference sequence). V lost 6 bases to trimming and J lost 8 bases; unmatched junction nucleotides: 7. The CDR3 consists of 13 residues. DNA of the CDR3: TGTGCCAGCAGTCGCAGACAGGGGGTGGAAGCTTTCTTT. It translates to CASSRRQGVEAFF.

The V gene is TRBV11-2, the J gene TRBJ2-1; D remains unclear. The CDR3 runs 13 residues. The V gene's germline CDR1 is SGHAT and CDR2 FQNNGV. The germline V and J ends were trimmed by 6 bases and 5 bases, with 11 bases remaining between them. DNA of the CDR3: TGTGCCAGCAGGCCCGCAGGAAACAATGAGCAGTTCTTC. This gives the protein CASRPAGNNEQFF. Based on the CDR3 plus reference TRBV11-2 and TRBJ2-1, the full variable domain is EAGVAQSPRYKIIEKRQSVAFWCNPISGHATLYWYQQILGQGPKLLIQFQNNGVVDDSQLPKDRFSAERLKGVDSTLKIQPAKLEDSAVYLCASRPAGNNEQFFGPGTRLTVL.

The V and J genes are TRBV7-9 and TRBJ2-1; TRBD2 matches at 11 bases. From germline, CDR1 is SEHNR and CDR2 FQNEAQ (reference sequence). The CDR3 covers 15 residues. V gave up 6 bases and J gave up 2 bases; unmatched junction bases: 3. The CDR3 sequence: CASSPTSGAYNEQFF. CDR3 nucleotides: TGTGCCAGCAGTCCGACTAGCGGGGCCTACAATGAGCAGTTCTTC.

The J gene is TRBJ2-1, the V gene TRBV6-5; the match to TRBD2 covers 10 bases. The CDR3 consists of 14 residues. The germline V gene encodes CDR1 MNHEY and CDR2 SVGAGI. V gave up 6 bases and J gave up 8 bases; unmatched junction bases: 7. The CDR3 loop is CASRSGGALDEQFF. CDR3 DNA: TGTGCCAGCAGGAGCGGGGGGGCCTTGGATGAGCAGTTCTTC.

V usage is TRBV5-4 and J usage is TRBJ1-1, with 7 bases identical to TRBD1. This CDR3 comprises 13 residues. CDR1 and CDR2 from the germline V gene are SGHNT and YYREEE (reference sequence). The ends lost 2 bases at V and 6 bases at J; junction bases unmatched: 4. The CDR3 bases are TGTGCCAGCAGCTTTGATACAGGGGCTGAAGCTTTCTTT. Translated: CASSFDTGAEAFF.

V gene TRBV5-1 combines with J gene TRBJ1-4, with D perhaps TRBD1 (6 bases). V was trimmed by 3 bases and J by 6 bases, leaving 12 bases between them. The germline V gene has CDR1 SGHRS and CDR2 YFSETQ. The CDR3 is made up of 14 amino acids. This CDR3 is CASSSTGLDEKLFF. The CDR3 bases are TGCGCCAGCAGCTCGACAGGCCTAGATGAAAAACTGTTTTTT.

This clone has only one observation. The chain links TRBV7-9 to TRBJ1-2; 7 bases agree with TRBD1. This CDR3 is built from 15 residues. CDR1 is SEHNR, CDR2 FQNEAQ, per germline (reference sequence). The junction had 9 bases not matched to a gene; V was cut back by 4 bases and J by 4 bases. DNA for the CDR3: TGTGCCAGCAGCTCCGGGGGGGACAGCGTCTATGGCTACACCTTC. Translation: CASSSGGDSVYGYTF. The full variable domain, with the rest looked up from reference TRBV7-9 and TRBJ1-2, is DTGVSQNPRHKITKRGQNVTFRCDPISEHNRLYWYRQTLGQGPEFLTYFQNEAQLEKSRLLSDRFSAERPKGSFSTLEIQRTEQGDSAMYLCASSSGGDSVYGYTFGSGTRLTVV.

V is TRBV3-1 (or the pseudogene TRBV3-2) and J is TRBJ1-1, with D possibly being TRBD1 (5 bases). The germline V and J ends were trimmed by 10 bases and 3 bases, with 15 bases remaining between them. The CDR3 covers 13 residues. Per germline, CDR1 LGHDT and CDR2 YNNKEL (reference sequence). The CDR3 region has the DNA TGTGCCACCCCCCTCAGGGAGGACACTGAAGCTTTCTTT. This translates into CATPLREDTEAFF.

The V and J genes are TRBV2 and TRBJ1-2; 7 bases map to TRBD1. After removal of 7 bases from V and 4 bases from J, the junction contained 6 bases not matched to a gene. CDR3 length: 13 residues. Germline CDR1 reads SNHLY; CDR2 reads FYNNEI. CDR3 in amino acids: CASTPTGIYGYTF. The DNA for the CDR3 is TGTGCCAGCACCCCGACAGGGATCTATGGCTACACCTTC.

This chain uses TRBV5-6 with TRBJ2-4, with D uncertain. The germline V gene has CDR1 SGHDT and CDR2 YYEEEE. The CDR3 spans 13 residues. The ends were cut back, 1 base at V and 8 bases at J, with 10 bases in the middle. This CDR3 reads CASSLWSRDIQYF. In nucleotides, the CDR3 is TGTGCCAGCAGCTTGTGGTCCCGGGACATTCAGTACTTC.

The CDR3 DNA sequence: TGCGCCAGCAGCCTCCCAGCGGGGGGGTACAATGAGCAGTTCTTC. Its protein product is CASSLPAGGYNEQFF. The V call is TRBV5-1, the J call TRBJ2-1; TRBD2 matches 10 bases. This CDR3 spans 15 amino acids. CDR1 and CDR2 from the germline V gene are SGHRS and YFSETQ. Trimming took 4 bases from V and 4 from J; bases not matched to a gene: 5.

V and J are TRBV19 and TRBJ1-2; D ambiguous. In germline, CDR1 is LNHDA, CDR2 SQIVND (reference sequence). The CDR3 length is 13 residues. V was clipped by 3 bases and J by 2 bases, with 7 bases between them. The CDR3 loop reads CASSIYTNYGYTF. In DNA form, the CDR3 reads TGTGCCAGTAGTATTTACACGAACTATGGCTACACCTTC. Full variable domain (missing parts from reference TRBV19 and TRBJ1-2): DGGITQSPKYLFRKEGQNVTLSCEQNLNHDAMYWYRQDPGQGLRLIYYSQIVNDFQKGDIAEGYSVSREKKESFPLTVTSAQKNPTAFYLCASSIYTNYGYTFGSGTRLTVV.

The gene calls are TRBV4-2 and TRBJ2-7; TRBD1 matches at 9 bases. This CDR3 spans 14 amino acids. The germline V gene has CDR1 LGHNA and CDR2 YNFKEQ. V gave up 1 base and J gave up 7 bases; unmatched junction bases: 5. CDR3 sequence reads: CASSQGGDRVEQYF. The CDR3 coding sequence is TGTGCCAGCAGCCAAGGAGGGGACAGGGTTGAGCAGTACTTC.

V is TRBV5-1 and J is TRBJ1-5; D possibly corresponds to TRBD1 (5 bases). Per germline, CDR1 SGHRS and CDR2 YFSETQ. V lost 2 bases to trimming and J lost 7 bases, with 13 bases between them. The CDR3 spans 14 residues. The CDR3 DNA reads as TGCGCCAGCAGCTTTGGGTCGGGGGACCAGCCCCAGCATTTT. Amino acid sequence: CASSFGSGDQPQHF. Combining the CDR3 with reference TRBV5-1 and TRBJ1-5 gives the whole variable domain KAGVTQTPRYLIKTRGQQVTLSCSPISGHRSVSWYQQTPGQGLQFLFEYFSETQRNKGNFPGRFSGRQFSNSRSEMNVSTLELGDSALYLCASSFGSGDQPQHFGDGTRLSIL.

The chain has TRBV7-6 and TRBJ2-7, with 12 bases that match TRBD1. J gave up 7 bases and V 5 bases, and 6 bases lay outside the gene matches. Germline V gene sequence: CDR1 SGHVS, CDR2 FNYEAQ. The CDR3 contains 14 residues. The CDR3 coding sequence is TGTGCCAGCAGCCCCGGGACAGGGGGCGTGGAGCAGTACTTC. Its translation is CASSPGTGGVEQYF. The full variable domain, rest sourced from reference TRBV7-6 and TRBJ2-7, is GAGVSQSPRYKVTKRGQDVALRCDPISGHVSLYWYRQALGQGPEFLTYFNYEAQQDKSGLPNDRFSAERPEGSISTLTIQRTEQRDSAMYRCASSPGTGGVEQYFGPGTRLTVT.

In this sample, this clone turned up once. The chain employs TRBV27 and TRBJ2-1; 8 nucleotides align to TRBD2. With V trimmed by 4 bases and J by 2 bases, 4 bases remained unmatched. CDR3 length: 15 residues. Per the germline V gene, CDR1 is MNHEY and CDR2 is SMNVEV (reference sequence). The CDR3 sequence is CASSSQRGTYNEQFF. The DNA for the CDR3 is TGTGCCAGCAGTTCCCAGCGGGGGACCTACAATGAGCAGTTCTTC.

The chain uses TRBV3-1 (or the pseudogene TRBV3-2) and TRBJ2-1; weak D call: TRBD2 (5 bases). CDR1 and CDR2 (germline): LGHDT, YNNKEL (reference sequence). The CDR3 is 14 amino acids. Trimming took off 6 bases at V and 2 bases at J, with 11 bases between the two ends. CDR3 residues: CASSPRGPYNEQFF. CDR3 nucleotides: TGTGCCAGCAGTCCCCGCGGGCCCTACAATGAGCAGTTCTTC.

This chain connects TRBV11-2 to TRBJ2-1, with D possibly being TRBD2 (6 bases). Looked up from germline, CDR1 is SGHAT and CDR2 is FQNNGV. V was shortened by 0 bases and J by 5 bases, with 14 bases between the two germline ends. This CDR3 spans 16 amino acids. This chain's CDR3 is CASSLDLATRHNEQFF. The CDR3 coding sequence is TGTGCCAGCAGCTTAGACCTAGCGACGCGCCACAATGAGCAGTTCTTC. The variable domain in full, with the rest retrieved from reference TRBV11-2 and TRBJ2-1, is EAGVAQSPRYKIIEKRQSVAFWCNPISGHATLYWYQQILGQGPKLLIQFQNNGVVDDSQLPKDRFSAERLKGVDSTLKIQPAKLEDSAVYLCASSLDLATRHNEQFFGPGTRLTVL.

This chain links TRBV19 with TRBJ1-5, with D possibly TRBD1 on 5 matching bases. This CDR3 contains 16 residues. Trimming stripped 7 bases from V and 1 base from J, with 17 bases between. Per the germline V gene, CDR1 is LNHDA and CDR2 is SQIVND (reference sequence). The DNA of the CDR3 is TGTGCCAGTAAATCGCAGGACACATTGAGCAATCAGCCCCAGCATTTT. Translating gives CASKSQDTLSNQPQHF. The full variable domain, with the rest looked up from reference TRBV19 and TRBJ1-5, is DGGITQSPKYLFRKEGQNVTLSCEQNLNHDAMYWYRQDPGQGLRLIYYSQIVNDFQKGDIAEGYSVSREKKESFPLTVTSAQKNPTAFYLCASKSQDTLSNQPQHFGDGTRLSIL.

J is TRBJ1-2 and V is TRBV5-8; D gene uncertain. V was shortened by 7 bases and J by 6 bases, with 19 bases between the two germline ends. Germline lookup yields CDR1 SGHTS and CDR2 YDEGEE. This CDR3 is built from 14 residues. The CDR3 coding sequence is TGTGCCAGCCGGCTTATGATTGGAGGTGATGGCTACACCTTC. This translates into CASRLMIGGDGYTF.

This rearrangement joins TRBV5-1 to TRBJ2-2, with D tentatively TRBD2 (6 bases). Deletions cut 2 bases from V and 5 bases from J, with 16 bases between. The CDR3 runs to 16 residues. From germline, CDR1 is SGHRS and CDR2 YFSETQ. The CDR3: CASSLGTGVGTGELFF. CDR3 nucleotide sequence: TGCGCCAGCAGCTTAGGAACGGGGGTTGGTACCGGGGAGCTGTTTTTT. Combining the CDR3 with reference TRBV5-1 and TRBJ2-2 gives the whole variable domain KAGVTQTPRYLIKTRGQQVTLSCSPISGHRSVSWYQQTPGQGLQFLFEYFSETQRNKGNFPGRFSGRQFSNSRSEMNVSTLELGDSALYLCASSLGTGVGTGELFFGEGSRLTVL.

The V call is TRBV5-1, the J call TRBJ1-6; D remains ambiguous. The CDR3 has 13 residues. The V gene's germline CDR1 is SGHRS and CDR2 YFSETQ. The V end was cut by 7 bases, the J end by 7 bases, with 12 bases between. The CDR3 sequence is CASRGEGNSPLHF. Here the CDR3 DNA reads TGCGCCAGCCGGGGAGAGGGCAATTCACCCCTCCACTTT. Drawing the rest from reference TRBV5-1 and TRBJ1-6, the complete variable domain is KAGVTQTPRYLIKTRGQQVTLSCSPISGHRSVSWYQQTPGQGLQFLFEYFSETQRNKGNFPGRFSGRQFSNSRSEMNVSTLELGDSALYLCASRGEGNSPLHFGNGTRLTVT.

The CDR3 nucleotides read TGTGCCAGCAGACCTAGCGGGGGCGCCCCAGAGACCCAGTACTTC. The encoded protein is CASRPSGGAPETQYF. The V call is TRBV6-2 or TRBV6-3, the J call TRBJ2-5; 10 bases agree with TRBD2. CDR1 and CDR2 from the germline V gene are MNHEY and SVGEGT. J lost 4 bases, V lost 6 bases, and 8 bases had no gene match. The CDR3 extends over 15 amino acids.

This clone has at least ten counts. The chain's CDR3 is CAWSVPGLAGGRRSYEQYF. Here the CDR3 DNA reads TGTGCCTGGAGTGTCCCGGGACTAGCGGGGGGCCGGCGCTCCTACGAGCAGTACTTC. The chain carries TRBV30 and TRBJ2-7; 15 bases line up with TRBD2. Germline values: CDR1 GTSNPN, CDR2 SVGIG (reference sequence). Trimming took 0 bases from V and 0 from J; bases not matched to a gene: 9. CDR3 length: 19 residues. Variable domain in full (rest from reference TRBV30 and TRBJ2-7): SQTIHQWPATLVQPVGSPLSLECTVEGTSNPNLYWYRQAAGRGLQLLFYSVGIGQISSEVPQNLSASRPQDRQFILSSKKLLLSDSGFYLCAWSVPGLAGGRRSYEQYFGPGTRLTVT.

The V and J genes are TRBV27 and TRBJ2-4; 8 nucleotides align to TRBD2. V shed 1 base and J 0 bases; nucleotides not matched to a gene: 8. This CDR3 contains 18 residues. Germline V gives CDR1 MNHEY, CDR2 SMNVEV (reference sequence). The CDR3: CASSLWGGGTLAKNIQYF. The CDR3 DNA sequence: TGTGCCAGCAGTTTATGGGGCGGGGGGACCCTAGCCAAAAACATTCAGTACTTC.